These 25 T cell receptor beta chains came from one sample sequenced in a study of T cells in Graves' hyperthyroidism and ophthalmopathy. TCR beta CDR3 sequences were amplified from RNA transcripts. The TCR CDR3 was amplified in a first-round RT-PCR using the HTBI primer set. MiXCR, applied by TCRdb to the multiplex PCR reads, yields one record per CDR3 protein. The sample shows about 350,000 distinct CDR3 sequences, about 16% of them seen only once. The sequenced sample consisted of blood. The receptors derive from a woman aged 55 to 70 with Graves' ophthalmopathy.

This clonotype was counted at least ten times. The chain uses TRBV5-1 and TRBJ2-3; 11 nucleotides agree with TRBD2. V was clipped by 4 bases and J by 2 bases; unmatched bases: 12. This CDR3 region has 18 residues. Germline CDR1 SGHRS, CDR2 YFSETQ. The CDR3: CASSHRRLAGRDTDTQYF. CDR3 DNA: TGCGCCAGCAGCCACCGCCGACTAGCGGGAAGAGACACAGATACGCAGTATTTT.

This clonotype has a count of ten or more. The chain uses TRBV5-1 and TRBJ2-3; perhaps D is TRBD1 or TRBD2 (5 bases each). Per the germline V gene, CDR1 is SGHRS and CDR2 is YFSETQ. The CDR3 is 15 amino acids. V dropped 4 bases and J dropped 0 bases, with 12 bases sitting between them. The CDR3 here is CASSMGPASTDTQYF. The CDR3 coding sequence is TGCGCCAGCAGCATGGGACCGGCTAGCACAGATACGCAGTATTTT. Looking up the rest from reference TRBV5-1 and TRBJ2-3 gives the full variable domain: KAGVTQTPRYLIKTRGQQVTLSCSPISGHRSVSWYQQTPGQGLQFLFEYFSETQRNKGNFPGRFSGRQFSNSRSEMNVSTLELGDSALYLCASSMGPASTDTQYFGPGTRLTVL.

The gene calls are TRBV28 and TRBJ2-7; D is perhaps TRBD1 (7 bases). The CDR3 loop spans 13 amino acids. Per the germline V gene, CDR1 is MDHEN and CDR2 is SYDVKM. V was clipped by 3 bases and J by 7 bases, with 13 bases between them. The CDR3 DNA is TGTGCCAGCAGTTTGGAGGGGGCAGGTGAGCAGTACTTC. This sequence encodes CASSLEGAGEQYF. Using reference TRBV28 and TRBJ2-7 for the parts outside the CDR3, the full variable domain is DVKVTQSSRYLVKRTGEKVFLECVQDMDHENMFWYRQDPGLGLRLIYFSYDVKMKEKGDIPEGYSVSREKKERFSLILESASTNQTSMYLCASSLEGAGEQYFGPGTRLTVT.

This clonotype was recorded many times. The chain has TRBV7-9 and TRBJ2-7; TRBD1 is a possible D gene (6 bases). The CDR3 is 14 residues long. CDR1 SEHNR and CDR2 FQNEAQ come from the germline V gene (reference sequence). The V and J ends lost 1 base and 5 bases respectively, with 12 bases between them. In nucleotides, the CDR3 is TGTGCCAGCAGCTTAGGGACAGCCGACAACGAGCAGTACTTC. Residues: CASSLGTADNEQYF. Using reference TRBV7-9 and TRBJ2-7 for the parts outside the CDR3, the full variable domain is DTGVSQNPRHKITKRGQNVTFRCDPISEHNRLYWYRQTLGQGPEFLTYFQNEAQLEKSRLLSDRFSAERPKGSFSTLEIQRTEQGDSAMYLCASSLGTADNEQYFGPGTRLTVT.

This clonotype was detected many times. The chain is built from TRBV10-3 and TRBJ1-1; 9 positions match TRBD1. The germline V gene encodes CDR1 ENHRY and CDR2 SYGVKD. The CDR3 is made up of 13 amino acids. V lost 7 bases, J lost 3 bases, and 3 bases stayed unmatched. The CDR3 DNA sequence: TGTGCCATCAACAGGGACAGGGACACTGAAGCTTTCTTT. Its protein product is CAINRDRDTEAFF.

This chain connects TRBV4-2 to TRBJ2-7, with D possibly called TRBD1 or TRBD2 (6 bases each). V gave up 3 bases and J gave up 4 bases, with 19 bases separating them. Germline V gene data show CDR1 as LGHNA and CDR2 as YNFKEQ. The CDR3 is 16 amino acids. This chain's CDR3 is CASSQLGGQKSYEQYF. In DNA form, the CDR3 reads TGTGCCAGCAGCCAGCTGGGGGGACAAAAGTCTTACGAGCAGTACTTC.

This clonotype has just a few counts. The chain couples TRBV7-2 to TRBJ2-1, with D perhaps matching TRBD2 (6 bases). V lost 4 bases and J 2 bases, leaving 21 bases between the germline ends. The germline gives CDR1 SGHTA, CDR2 FQGNSA. The CDR3 totals 18 residues. The CDR3: CASSSFRPRAGPYNEQFF. CDR3 DNA sequence: TGTGCCAGCAGCTCCTTCCGACCTCGGGCGGGACCCTACAATGAGCAGTTCTTC.

Regarding this clonotype: A single base separates this from a much larger clone, so it may be a read error. The chain couples TRBV27 to TRBJ1-1; a weak D match, TRBD1 (5 bases). Germline V gives CDR1 MNHEY, CDR2 SMNVEV (reference sequence). The CDR3 has 14 amino acids. CDR3 loop: CASSQAGYNTEASF. DNA of the CDR3: TGTGCCAGCAGCCAAGCAGGGTACAACACTGAAGCTTCCTTT.

This clonotype was counted at least ten times. V usage is TRBV7-9 and J usage is TRBJ2-7; 12 bases are shared with TRBD2. CDR1 is SEHNR and CDR2 is FQNEAQ in the germline V gene (reference sequence). The CDR3 runs 16 residues. The J segment lost 5 bases and the V segment lost 4 bases, leaving 9 bases of the junction unmatched. The CDR3 here is CASSSLLAGGPHEQYF. The CDR3 region has the DNA TGTGCCAGCAGCTCTCTCCTAGCGGGAGGGCCTCACGAGCAGTACTTC.

This clonotype was detected ten times or more. J is TRBJ2-7 and V is TRBV12-3 or TRBV12-4; 9 bases match TRBD2. This CDR3 contains 16 residues. V trimming: 0 bases; J trimming: 0 bases; junction bases outside the gene matches: 3. For the CDR3, the DNA is TGTGCCAGCAGTTTAGCCCTAGCGGGGATCTCCTACGAGCAGTACTTC. Its protein is CASSLALAGISYEQYF.

This clonotype was seen at least ten times. V and J are TRBV7-3 and TRBJ2-5; D is ambiguous. There are 16 residues in the CDR3. Germline assignment: CDR1 SGHTA and CDR2 FQGTGA. The ends were cut back, 3 bases at V and 0 bases at J, with 14 bases in the middle. The CDR3 coding sequence is TGTGCCAGCAGCTTCCCCCCAAACCTGTACCAAGAGACCCAGTACTTC. This codes for CASSFPPNLYQETQYF.

This clonotype was seen more than once but under ten times. The chain uses TRBV25-1 and TRBJ1-1; D might be TRBD1 (5 bases). The CDR3 length is 13 residues. With 6 bases removed from V and 3 bases from J, the gap between germline ends came to 11 bases. Looked up from germline, CDR1 is MGHDK and CDR2 is SYGVNS. The CDR3 sequence: CASSETGDTEAFF. The CDR3 nucleotides read TGTGCCAGCAGCGAAACGGGGGACACTGAAGCTTTCTTT.

In its sample, this clonotype was seen a few times. V and J are TRBV7-6 and TRBJ2-7; TRBD1 aligns across 9 bases. The V segment lost 5 bases and the J segment 3 bases; nucleotides outside the gene matches: 2. Looked up from germline, CDR1 is SGHVS and CDR2 is FNYEAQ. There are 13 residues in the CDR3. The CDR3 sequence is CASSKGQGYEQYF. As DNA, the CDR3 is TGTGCCAGCAGCAAGGGACAGGGCTACGAGCAGTACTTC.

This clonotype was counted many times. The chain carries TRBV27 and TRBJ2-7; D is uncertain. The V gene's germline CDR1 is MNHEY and CDR2 SMNVEV (reference sequence). The V gene lost 7 bases and the J gene lost 5 bases, with 15 bases spanning the gap. The CDR3 contains 13 residues. The CDR3 sequence: CASTHPGWHEQYF. The CDR3 DNA follows: TGTGCCAGCACCCACCCAGGTTGGCACGAGCAGTACTTC.

This clonotype has just one count. V and J are TRBV6-1 and TRBJ1-1; 7 bases align to TRBD1. Germline CDR1 MNHNS, CDR2 SASEGT. CDR3 length: 13 residues. J lost 7 bases, V lost 8 bases, and 10 bases had no gene match. The CDR3 spells CASLREGASEAFF. The CDR3 DNA reads TGTGCCAGCTTAAGGGAGGGGGCGAGTGAAGCTTTCTTT.

This clonotype was counted many times. The chain uses TRBV27 and TRBJ2-2; 9 nucleotides line up with TRBD1. The CDR3 has 15 amino acids. Germline values: CDR1 MNHEY, CDR2 SMNVEV (reference sequence). The junction had 10 bases not matched to a gene; V was cut back by 7 bases and J by 7 bases. In DNA form, the CDR3 reads TGTGCCAGCACCACCAACAGGGGGCAGGTCGGGGAGCTGTTTTTT. Amino acids: CASTTNRGQVGELFF.

This clonotype was seen repeatedly, ten times or more. The chain is built from TRBV30 and TRBJ2-7, with 8 bases identical to TRBD1. Germline V gene data show CDR1 as GTSNPN and CDR2 as SVGIG (reference sequence). J gave up 4 bases and V 4 bases, and 3 bases lay outside the gene matches. The CDR3 has 12 amino acids. CDR3 DNA sequence: TGTGCCTGGACGGACAGGGCTTACGAGCAGTACTTC. Encoded protein: CAWTDRAYEQYF.

A note on this clonotype: A much bigger clone sits one base away, suggesting this may be a read error. V gene TRBV2 combines with J gene TRBJ2-1, with D tentatively TRBD2 (6 bases). Per germline, CDR1 SNHLY and CDR2 FYNNEI. CDR3 length equals 12 residues. DNA for the CDR3: TGTGCCGGCCACCGGGGGTACAATGAGCAGTCCTTC. Its translation is CAGHRGYNEQSF.

Ten or more counts support this clonotype. The chain links TRBV28 to TRBJ2-1; 12 bases align to TRBD1. Germline CDR1 and CDR2: MDHEN and SYDVKM. V shed 6 bases, J shed 4 bases, and the junction held 7 bases outside the gene matches. The CDR3 runs 16 residues. The CDR3 loop reads CASSETGQGAYNEQFF. CDR3 DNA: TGTGCCAGCAGCGAAACGGGACAGGGGGCATACAATGAGCAGTTCTTC.

In its sample, this clonotype was seen a few times. This chain connects TRBV12-3 or TRBV12-4 to TRBJ1-1, with no clear D. V was shortened by 2 bases and J by 1 base, with 8 bases between the two germline ends. There are 14 residues in the CDR3. DNA for the CDR3: TGTGCCAGCAGTTTACTGGCGTCGAACACTGAAGCTTTCTTT. This codes for CASSLLASNTEAFF.

This clonotype was counted at least ten times. The chain carries TRBV5-6 and TRBJ1-1; 8 nucleotides agree with TRBD1. This CDR3 contains 14 residues. V dropped 1 base and J dropped 5; count of bases not matched to a gene: 4. Germline V gene lookup returns CDR1 SGHDT and CDR2 YYEEEE. The CDR3 sequence is CASSLRQGRTEAFF. The CDR3 bases are TGTGCCAGCAGCTTGCGACAGGGGCGGACTGAAGCTTTCTTT.

This clonotype has a handful of counts. This chain's CDR3 is CASSEVDRDRPALHF. In nucleotides, the CDR3 is TGTGCCAGCAGTGAAGTCGACAGGGACAGGCCGGCCCTCCACTTT. The chain links TRBV6-1 to TRBJ1-6; 8 nucleotides line up with TRBD1. The CDR3 sequence is 15 residues long. CDR1 is MNHNS, CDR2 SASEGT, per germline. Losses at the gene ends were 1 base for V and 14 bases for J; bases not matched to a gene: 10.

This clonotype was counted at least ten times. This chain joins TRBV3-1 and TRBJ2-3; TRBD2 matches 7 bases. J gave up 0 bases and V 0 bases, and 3 bases lay outside the gene matches. Germline loops: CDR1 LGHDT, CDR2 YNNKEL (reference sequence). The CDR3 loop spans 16 amino acids. CDR3 region: CASSQDPGGSTDTQYF. CDR3 bases: TGTGCCAGCAGCCAAGATCCGGGGGGAAGCACAGATACGCAGTATTTT.

In this sample, this clonotype turned up many times. V usage is TRBV13 and J usage is TRBJ2-3; 12 nucleotides line up with TRBD2. The CDR3 totals 15 residues. The V segment lost 6 bases and the J segment 5 bases; nucleotides outside the gene matches: 6. In germline, CDR1 is PRHDT, CDR2 FYEKMQ (reference sequence). For the CDR3, the DNA is TGTGCCAGCAGTTATACTAGCGGGAGGAGAGATACGCAGTATTTT. It yields the protein CASSYTSGRRDTQYF.

There are many counts of this clonotype. The chain couples TRBV2 to TRBJ2-1, with 8 positions matching TRBD1. Germline V CDR1 and CDR2: SNHLY, FYNNEI. CDR3 length: 14 residues. Losses at the gene ends were 6 bases for V and 2 bases for J; bases not matched to a gene: 3. CDR3 in amino acids: CASRKDRAYNEQFF. In nucleotides, the CDR3 is TGTGCCAGCAGAAAGGACAGGGCCTACAATGAGCAGTTCTTC.